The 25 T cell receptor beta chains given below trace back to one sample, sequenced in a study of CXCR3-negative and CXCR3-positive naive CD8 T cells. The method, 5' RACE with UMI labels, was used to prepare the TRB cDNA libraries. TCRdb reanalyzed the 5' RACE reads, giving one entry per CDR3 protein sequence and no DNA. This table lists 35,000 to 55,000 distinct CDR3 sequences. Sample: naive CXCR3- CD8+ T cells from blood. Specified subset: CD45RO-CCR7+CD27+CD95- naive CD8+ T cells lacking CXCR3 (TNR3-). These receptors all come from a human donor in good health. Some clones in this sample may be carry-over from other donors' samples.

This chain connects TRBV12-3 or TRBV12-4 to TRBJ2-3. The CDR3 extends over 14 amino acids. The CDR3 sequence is CASSFAGGPDTQYF.

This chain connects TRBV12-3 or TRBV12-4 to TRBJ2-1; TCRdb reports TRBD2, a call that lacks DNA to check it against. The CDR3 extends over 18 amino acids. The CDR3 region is CASRMGLAGGSRYNEQFF.

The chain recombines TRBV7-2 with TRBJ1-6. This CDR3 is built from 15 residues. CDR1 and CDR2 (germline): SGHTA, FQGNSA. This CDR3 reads CASSLEIGYSSPLHF.

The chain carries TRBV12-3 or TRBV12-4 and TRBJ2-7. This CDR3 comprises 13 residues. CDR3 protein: CASSPTRSYEQYF.

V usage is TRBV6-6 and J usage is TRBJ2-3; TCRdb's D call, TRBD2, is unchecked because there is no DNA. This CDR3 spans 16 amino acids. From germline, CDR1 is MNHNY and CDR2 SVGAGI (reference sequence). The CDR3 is CASSYPLAGDTDTQYF.

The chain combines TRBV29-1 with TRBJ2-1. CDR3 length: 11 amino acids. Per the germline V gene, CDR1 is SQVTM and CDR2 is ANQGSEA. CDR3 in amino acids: CSVLGYNEQFF.

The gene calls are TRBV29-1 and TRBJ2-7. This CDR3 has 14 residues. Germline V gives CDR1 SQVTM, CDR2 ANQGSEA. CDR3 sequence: CSVEEQGGAYEQYF.

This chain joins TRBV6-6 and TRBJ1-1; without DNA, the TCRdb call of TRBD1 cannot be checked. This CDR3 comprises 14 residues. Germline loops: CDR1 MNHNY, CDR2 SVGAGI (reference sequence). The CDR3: CASSYLGVNTEAFF.

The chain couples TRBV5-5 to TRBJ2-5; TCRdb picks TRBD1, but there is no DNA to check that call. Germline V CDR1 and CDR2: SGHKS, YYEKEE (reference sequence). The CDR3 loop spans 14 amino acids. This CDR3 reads CASSPGQGLETQYF.

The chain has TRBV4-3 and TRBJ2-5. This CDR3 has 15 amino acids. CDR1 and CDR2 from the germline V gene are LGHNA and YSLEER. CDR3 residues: CASSQDLGRQETQYF.

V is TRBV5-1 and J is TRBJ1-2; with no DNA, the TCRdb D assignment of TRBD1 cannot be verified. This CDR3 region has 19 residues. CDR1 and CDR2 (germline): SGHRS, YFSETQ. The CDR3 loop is CASSFFLGQGEARDYGYTF.

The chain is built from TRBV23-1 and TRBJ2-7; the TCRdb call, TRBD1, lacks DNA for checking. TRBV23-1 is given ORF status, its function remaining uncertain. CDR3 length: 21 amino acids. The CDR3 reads CASSQLTGTGGARRVTYEQYF.

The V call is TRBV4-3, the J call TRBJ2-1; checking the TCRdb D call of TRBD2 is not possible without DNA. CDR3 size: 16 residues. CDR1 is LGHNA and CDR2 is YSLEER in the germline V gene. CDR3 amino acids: CASSNPTSGRDNEQFF.

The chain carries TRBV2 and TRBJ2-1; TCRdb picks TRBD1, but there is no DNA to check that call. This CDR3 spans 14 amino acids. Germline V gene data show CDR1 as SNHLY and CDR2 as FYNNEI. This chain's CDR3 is CASSVPGQNNEQFF.

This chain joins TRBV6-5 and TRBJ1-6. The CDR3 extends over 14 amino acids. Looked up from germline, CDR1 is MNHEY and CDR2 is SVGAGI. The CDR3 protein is CASSTRQNNSPLHF.

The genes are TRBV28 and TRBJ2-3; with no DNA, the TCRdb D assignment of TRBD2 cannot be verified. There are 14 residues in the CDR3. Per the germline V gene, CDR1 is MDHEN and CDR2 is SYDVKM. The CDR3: CASSYREKTDTQYF.

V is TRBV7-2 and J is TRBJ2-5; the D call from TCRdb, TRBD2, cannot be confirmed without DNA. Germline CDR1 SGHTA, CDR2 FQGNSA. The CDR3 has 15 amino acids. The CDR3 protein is CASSLEFVGGKTQYF.

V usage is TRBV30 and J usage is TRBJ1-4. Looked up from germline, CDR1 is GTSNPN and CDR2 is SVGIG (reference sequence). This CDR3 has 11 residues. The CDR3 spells CAWSVGVSPFF.

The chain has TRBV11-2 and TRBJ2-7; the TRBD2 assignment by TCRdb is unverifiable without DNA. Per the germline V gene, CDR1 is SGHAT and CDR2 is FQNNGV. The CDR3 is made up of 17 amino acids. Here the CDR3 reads CASRLAGGPLSSYEQYF.

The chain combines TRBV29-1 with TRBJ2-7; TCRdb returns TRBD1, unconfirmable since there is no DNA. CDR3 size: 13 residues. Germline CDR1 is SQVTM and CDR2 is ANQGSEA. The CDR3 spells CSVGGTGVYEQYF.

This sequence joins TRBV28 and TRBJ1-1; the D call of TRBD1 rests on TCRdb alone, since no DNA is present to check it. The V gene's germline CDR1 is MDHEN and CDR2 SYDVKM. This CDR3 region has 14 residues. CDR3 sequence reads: CDSRYPGTEYEAFF.

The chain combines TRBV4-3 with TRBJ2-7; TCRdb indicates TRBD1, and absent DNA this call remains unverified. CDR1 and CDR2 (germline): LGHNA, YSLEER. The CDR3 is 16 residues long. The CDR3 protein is CASSQGLGQGNYEQYF.

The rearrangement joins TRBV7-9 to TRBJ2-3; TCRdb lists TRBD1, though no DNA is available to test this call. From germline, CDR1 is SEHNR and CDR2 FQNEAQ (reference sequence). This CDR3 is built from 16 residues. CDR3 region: CASSALWGAGTDTQYF.

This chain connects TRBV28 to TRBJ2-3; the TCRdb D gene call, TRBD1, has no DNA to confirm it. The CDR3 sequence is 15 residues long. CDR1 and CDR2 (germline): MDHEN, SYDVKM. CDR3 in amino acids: CASSNPGPRTDTQYF.

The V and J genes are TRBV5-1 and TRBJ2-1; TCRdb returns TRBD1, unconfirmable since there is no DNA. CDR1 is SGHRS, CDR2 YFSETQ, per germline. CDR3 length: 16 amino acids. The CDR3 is CASSLVGPGIYNEQFF.